This T cell receptor (beta chain) was found in a study of T cell responses to AZD1222 COVID-19 vaccine. Here immunoSEQ multiplex PCR was the method, and the copy in TCRdb shows in-frame clones only, minus some. Here the sample spans fewer than 120,000 clones, roughly 89% being singletons. The CDR3 loop spans 14 amino acids. CDR1 LNHDA and CDR2 SQIVND come from the germline V gene (reference sequence). V was clipped by 5 bases and J by 4 bases, with 12 bases between them. The chain joins TRBV19 to TRBJ1-5; D is perhaps TRBD1 (5 bases). This receptor was taken from an adult who received the AZD1222 COVID-19 vaccine. This sample comprised peripheral blood, obtained 28 days after the second AZD1222 dose. CDR3: CASSPGGGNQPQHF. DNA for the CDR3: TGTGCCAGTAGTCCTGGTGGGGGTAATCAGCCCCAGCATTTT.